The 5 T cell receptor beta chains listed next were all sequenced from one sample in a study of OX40 agonist ivuxolimab in advanced cancers. Here immunoSEQ multiplex PCR was the method, and the copy in TCRdb shows in-frame clones only, minus some. The data contain tens of thousands of clones, roughly 80% of them singletons. The sequencing used CD4+ or CD8+ T cells sorted from blood, collected in a trial of the OX40 agonist ivuxolimab. The receptor source for this set is an adult with an advanced solid tumor such as melanoma, head and neck, liver or kidney cancer.

This clone occurred once. The J gene is TRBJ2-3, the V gene TRBV19, with D perhaps matching TRBD1 (5 bases). The CDR3 totals 15 residues. Trimming took 5 bases from V and 0 from J, leaving 12 bases between them. Germline V CDR1 and CDR2: LNHDA, SQIVND (reference sequence). This chain's CDR3 is CASSSQGTSTDTQYF. The CDR3 nucleotides are TGTGCCAGTAGTTCCCAGGGCACTAGCACAGATACGCAGTATTTT.

The J gene is TRBJ2-1, the V gene TRBV7-2; 15 bases agree with TRBD2. The germline gives CDR1 SGHTA, CDR2 FQGNSA. The trim removed 5 bases at V and 9 bases at J, leaving 5 bases unmatched. CDR3 length: 15 amino acids. CDR3 in DNA: TGTGCCAGCAGCGGACTAGCGGGGGGGCTACGTGAGCAGTTCTTC. Protein sequence: CASSGLAGGLREQFF. Using reference TRBV7-2 and TRBJ2-1 for the parts outside the CDR3, the full variable domain is GAGVSQSPSNKVTEKGKDVELRCDPISGHTALYWYRQSLGQGLEFLIYFQGNSAPDKSGLPSDRFSAERTGGSVSTLTIQRTQQEDSAVYLCASSGLAGGLREQFFGPGTRLTVL.

V and J are TRBV4-2 and TRBJ1-3; D unresolved. This CDR3 has 20 amino acids. In germline, CDR1 is LGHNA, CDR2 YNFKEQ. V shed 0 bases and J shed 0 bases, with 21 bases lying between them. CDR3 DNA sequence: TGTGCCAGCAGCCAAGAACGCCTAGGCCCGAGACTGAGCTCTGGAAACACCATATATTTT. This sequence encodes CASSQERLGPRLSSGNTIYF.

The chain has TRBV7-6 and TRBJ2-2, with 10 bases identical to TRBD2. The V segment lost 5 bases and the J segment 5 bases; nucleotides outside the gene matches: 8. CDR1 and CDR2 from the germline V gene are SGHVS and FNYEAQ. The CDR3 covers 16 residues. The DNA for the CDR3 is TGTGCCAGCAGCCCCGCTAGCGGGAGCCGGACCGGGGAGCTGTTTTTT. This encodes CASSPASGSRTGELFF. Supplemented by reference TRBV7-6 and TRBJ2-2, the full variable domain reads GAGVSQSPRYKVTKRGQDVALRCDPISGHVSLYWYRQALGQGPEFLTYFNYEAQQDKSGLPNDRFSAERPEGSISTLTIQRTEQRDSAMYRCASSPASGSRTGELFFGEGSRLTVL.

This sequence joins TRBV6-5 and TRBJ1-2, with D uncertain. Germline CDR1 reads MNHEY; CDR2 reads SVGAGI. V was cut by 5 bases and J by 3 bases, with 10 bases left in between. The CDR3 totals 13 residues. CDR3 residues: CASSADPYYGYTF. In nucleotides, the CDR3 is TGTGCCAGCAGTGCCGACCCTTACTATGGCTACACCTTC.